This T cell receptor beta chain was sequenced in a study of T cell responses to AZD1222 COVID-19 vaccine. General observations from the study: In a largely white British group with more females than males, clonal diversity was possibly underestimated.

Assay: immunoSEQ multiplex PCR; the TCRdb copy retains only in-frame clones and omits some. Here the sample spans around 130,000 clones, 88% being singletons. Trimming stripped 1 base from V and 7 bases from J, with 2 bases between. Germline V gene sequence: CDR1 SGHTA, CDR2 FQGNSA. The CDR3 is 11 residues long. About this clone itself: As yet, its antigen is unknown.

Sequencing used peripheral blood, obtained 28 days after the second AZD1222 dose. The source of this sequence is an adult who received the AZD1222 COVID-19 vaccine. The V call is TRBV7-2, the J call TRBJ2-1; D not certain. The CDR3 coding sequence is TGTGCCAGCAGCTTAGATAATGAGCAGTTCTTC. Its protein product is CASSLDNEQFF.